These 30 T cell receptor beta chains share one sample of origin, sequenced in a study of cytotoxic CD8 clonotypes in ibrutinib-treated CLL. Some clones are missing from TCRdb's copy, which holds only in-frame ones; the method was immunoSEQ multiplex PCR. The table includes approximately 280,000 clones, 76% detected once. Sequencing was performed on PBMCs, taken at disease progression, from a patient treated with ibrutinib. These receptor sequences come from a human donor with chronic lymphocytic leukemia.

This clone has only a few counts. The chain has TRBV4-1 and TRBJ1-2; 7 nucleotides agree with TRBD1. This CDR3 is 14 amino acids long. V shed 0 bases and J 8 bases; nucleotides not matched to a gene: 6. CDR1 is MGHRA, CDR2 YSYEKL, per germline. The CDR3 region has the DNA TGCGCCAGCAGCCAAGAGTGGACAGGCCAGGGCTACACCTTC. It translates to CASSQEWTGQGYTF.

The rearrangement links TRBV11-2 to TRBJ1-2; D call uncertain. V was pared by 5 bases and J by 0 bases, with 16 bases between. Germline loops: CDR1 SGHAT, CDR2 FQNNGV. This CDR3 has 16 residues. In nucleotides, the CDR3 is TGTGCCAGCAGCACTCATAGGTGGCTAGCTAACTATGGCTACACCTTC. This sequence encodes CASSTHRWLANYGYTF.

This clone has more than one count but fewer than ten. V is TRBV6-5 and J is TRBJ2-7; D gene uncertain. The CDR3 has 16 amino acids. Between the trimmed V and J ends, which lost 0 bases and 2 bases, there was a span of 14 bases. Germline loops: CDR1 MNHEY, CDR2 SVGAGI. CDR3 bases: TGTGCCAGCAGTTACTCGAGTTCGGTTGACCCCTACGAGCAGTACTTC. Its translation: CASSYSSSVDPYEQYF.

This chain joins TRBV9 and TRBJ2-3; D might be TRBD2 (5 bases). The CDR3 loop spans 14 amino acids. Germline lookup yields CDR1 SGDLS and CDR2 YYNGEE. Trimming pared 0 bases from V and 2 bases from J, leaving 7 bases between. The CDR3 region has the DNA TGTGCCAGCAGCGTAGGAGCGGACACAGATACGCAGTATTTT. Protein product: CASSVGADTDTQYF.

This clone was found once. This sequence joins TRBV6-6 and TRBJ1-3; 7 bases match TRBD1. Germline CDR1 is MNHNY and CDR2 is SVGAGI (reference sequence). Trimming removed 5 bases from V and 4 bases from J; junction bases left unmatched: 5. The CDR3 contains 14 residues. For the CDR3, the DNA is TGTGCCAGCAGTCCGACAGGGTCAGGAAACACCATATATTTT. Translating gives CASSPTGSGNTIYF.

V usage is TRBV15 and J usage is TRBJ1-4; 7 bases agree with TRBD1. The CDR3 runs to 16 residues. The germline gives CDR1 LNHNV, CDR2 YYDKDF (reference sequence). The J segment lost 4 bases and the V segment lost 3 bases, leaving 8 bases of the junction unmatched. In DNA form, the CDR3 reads TGTGCCACCAGCAGGGGGGACAGAGCCCTTAATGAAAAACTGTTTTTT. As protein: CATSRGDRALNEKLFF.

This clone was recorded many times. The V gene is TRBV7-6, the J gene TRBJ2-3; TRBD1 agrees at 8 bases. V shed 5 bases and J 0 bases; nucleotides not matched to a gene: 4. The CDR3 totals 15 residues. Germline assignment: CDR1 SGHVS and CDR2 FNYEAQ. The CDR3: CASSPTGGSTDTQYF. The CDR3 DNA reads TGTGCCAGCAGCCCTACAGGGGGTAGCACAGATACGCAGTATTTT. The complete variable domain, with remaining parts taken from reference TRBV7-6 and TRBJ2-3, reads GAGVSQSPRYKVTKRGQDVALRCDPISGHVSLYWYRQALGQGPEFLTYFNYEAQQDKSGLPNDRFSAERPEGSISTLTIQRTEQRDSAMYRCASSPTGGSTDTQYFGPGTRLTVL.

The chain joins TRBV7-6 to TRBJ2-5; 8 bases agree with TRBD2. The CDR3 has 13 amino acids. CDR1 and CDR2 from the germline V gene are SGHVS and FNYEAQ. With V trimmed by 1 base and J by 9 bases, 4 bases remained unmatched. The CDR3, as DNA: TGTGCCAGCAGCTTAGTAGCGGGAAGGGCCCAGTACTTC. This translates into CASSLVAGRAQYF.

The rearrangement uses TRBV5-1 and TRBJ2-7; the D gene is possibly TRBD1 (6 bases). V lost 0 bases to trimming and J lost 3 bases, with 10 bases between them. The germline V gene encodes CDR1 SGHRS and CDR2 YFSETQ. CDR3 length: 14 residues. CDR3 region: CASSLAHRDYEQYF. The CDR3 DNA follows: TGCGCCAGCAGCTTGGCCCACAGGGACTACGAGCAGTACTTC. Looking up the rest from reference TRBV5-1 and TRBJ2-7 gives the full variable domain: KAGVTQTPRYLIKTRGQQVTLSCSPISGHRSVSWYQQTPGQGLQFLFEYFSETQRNKGNFPGRFSGRQFSNSRSEMNVSTLELGDSALYLCASSLAHRDYEQYFGPGTRLTVT.

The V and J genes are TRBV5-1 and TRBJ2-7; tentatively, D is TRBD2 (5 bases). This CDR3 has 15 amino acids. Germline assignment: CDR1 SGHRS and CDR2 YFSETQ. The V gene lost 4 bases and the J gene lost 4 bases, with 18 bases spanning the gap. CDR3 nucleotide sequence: TGCGCCAGCAGCATAGTAGCTGGGAGCGCTTACGAGCAGTACTTC. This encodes CASSIVAGSAYEQYF.

The CDR3 nucleotides read TGTGCCAGTCCTCAGCGGCTAGCGGGAGGGGATCGTTCTTACGAGCAGTACTTC. It encodes CASPQRLAGGDRSYEQYF. J is TRBJ2-7 and V is TRBV25-1, with TRBD2 matching 12 bases. With 9 bases clipped from V and 4 bases from J, the junction kept 19 bases outside the gene matches. CDR1 is MGHDK and CDR2 is SYGVNS in the germline V gene. There are 18 residues in the CDR3.

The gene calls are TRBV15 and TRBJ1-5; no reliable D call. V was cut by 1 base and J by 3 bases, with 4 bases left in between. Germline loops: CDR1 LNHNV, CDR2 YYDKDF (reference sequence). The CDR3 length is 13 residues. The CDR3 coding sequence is TGTGCCACCAGCAGAGGGTACAATCAGCCCCAGCATTTT. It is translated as CATSRGYNQPQHF.

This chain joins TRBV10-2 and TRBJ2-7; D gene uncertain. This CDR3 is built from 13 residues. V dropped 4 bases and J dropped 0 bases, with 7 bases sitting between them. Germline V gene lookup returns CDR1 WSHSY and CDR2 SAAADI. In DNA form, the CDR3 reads TGCGCCAGCAGTGCGAGTAGCTCCTACGAGCAGTACTTC. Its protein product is CASSASSSYEQYF.

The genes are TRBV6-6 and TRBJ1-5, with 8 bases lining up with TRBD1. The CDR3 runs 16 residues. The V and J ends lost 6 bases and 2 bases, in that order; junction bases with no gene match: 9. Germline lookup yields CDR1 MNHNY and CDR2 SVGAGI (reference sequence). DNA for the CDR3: TGTGCCAGCAGCACTCGACAGGGGTTGGGCAATCAGCCCCAGCATTTT. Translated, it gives CASSTRQGLGNQPQHF.

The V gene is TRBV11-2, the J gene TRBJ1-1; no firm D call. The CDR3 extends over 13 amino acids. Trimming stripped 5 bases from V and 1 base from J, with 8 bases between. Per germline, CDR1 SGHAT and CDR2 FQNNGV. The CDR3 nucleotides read TGTGCCAGCAGCCCGCTTCGGAACACTGAAGCTTTCTTT. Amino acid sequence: CASSPLRNTEAFF.

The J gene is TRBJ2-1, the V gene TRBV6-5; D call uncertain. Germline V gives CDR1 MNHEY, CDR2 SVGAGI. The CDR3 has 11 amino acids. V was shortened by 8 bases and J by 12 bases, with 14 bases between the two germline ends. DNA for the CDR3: TGTGCCAGCTCTCGACTCCTCGGGCAGTTCTTC. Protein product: CASSRLLGQFF.

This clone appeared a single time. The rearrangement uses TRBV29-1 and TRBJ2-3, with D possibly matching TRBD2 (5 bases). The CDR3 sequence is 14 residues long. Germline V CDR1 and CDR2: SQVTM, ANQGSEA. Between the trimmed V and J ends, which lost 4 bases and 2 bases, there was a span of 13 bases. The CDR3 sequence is CSVGPGLNTDTQYF. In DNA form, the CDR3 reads TGCAGCGTTGGGCCGGGGTTAAACACAGATACGCAGTATTTT.

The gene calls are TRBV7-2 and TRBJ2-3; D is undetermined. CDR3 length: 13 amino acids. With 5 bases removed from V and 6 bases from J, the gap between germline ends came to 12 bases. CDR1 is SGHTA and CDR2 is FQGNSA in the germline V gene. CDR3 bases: TGTGCCAGCAGCCGACTCCCTCGGGATACGCAGTATTTT. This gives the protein CASSRLPRDTQYF. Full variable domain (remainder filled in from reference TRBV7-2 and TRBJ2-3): GAGVSQSPSNKVTEKGKDVELRCDPISGHTALYWYRQSLGQGLEFLIYFQGNSAPDKSGLPSDRFSAERTGGSVSTLTIQRTQQEDSAVYLCASSRLPRDTQYFGPGTRLTVL.

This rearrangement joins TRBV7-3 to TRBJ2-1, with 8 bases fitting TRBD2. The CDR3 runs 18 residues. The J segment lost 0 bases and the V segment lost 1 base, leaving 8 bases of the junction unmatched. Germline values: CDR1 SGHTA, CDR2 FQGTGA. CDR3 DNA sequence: TGTGCCAGCAGCTTAATCGCGACTAGCGCCAGCTCCTACAATGAGCAGTTCTTC. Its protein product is CASSLIATSASSYNEQFF. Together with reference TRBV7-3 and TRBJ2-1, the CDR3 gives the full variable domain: GAGVSQTPSNKVTEKGKYVELRCDPISGHTALYWYRQSLGQGPEFLIYFQGTGAADDSGLPNDRFFAVRPEGSVSTLKIQRTERGDSAVYLCASSLIATSASSYNEQFFGPGTRLTVL.

CDR3 amino acids: CATSLKRAGWPYEQYF. Written as DNA, the CDR3 is TGTGCCACCAGCCTTAAACGGGCAGGGTGGCCCTACGAGCAGTACTTC. The V call is TRBV15, the J call TRBJ2-7, with D possibly being TRBD1 (5 bases). V was trimmed by 5 bases and J by 2 bases, leaving 19 bases between them. The CDR3 is made up of 16 amino acids. The V gene's germline CDR1 is LNHNV and CDR2 YYDKDF (reference sequence). Using reference TRBV15 and TRBJ2-7 for the parts outside the CDR3, the full variable domain is DAMVIQNPRYQVTQFGKPVTLSCSQTLNHNVMYWYQQKSSQAPKLLFHYYDKDFNNEADTPDNFQSRRPNTSFCFLDIRSPGLGDTAMYLCATSLKRAGWPYEQYFGPGTRLTVT.

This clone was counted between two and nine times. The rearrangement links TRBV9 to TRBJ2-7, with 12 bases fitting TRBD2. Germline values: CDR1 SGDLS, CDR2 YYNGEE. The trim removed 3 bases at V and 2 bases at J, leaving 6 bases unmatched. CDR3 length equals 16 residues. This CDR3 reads CASSARLAGAPYEQYF. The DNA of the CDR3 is TGTGCCAGCAGCGCCCGACTAGCGGGAGCTCCCTACGAGCAGTACTTC. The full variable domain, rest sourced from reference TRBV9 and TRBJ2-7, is DSGVTQTPKHLITATGQRVTLRCSPRSGDLSVYWYQQSLDQGLQFLIQYYNGEERAKGNILERFSAQQFPDLHSELNLSSLELGDSALYFCASSARLAGAPYEQYFGPGTRLTVT.

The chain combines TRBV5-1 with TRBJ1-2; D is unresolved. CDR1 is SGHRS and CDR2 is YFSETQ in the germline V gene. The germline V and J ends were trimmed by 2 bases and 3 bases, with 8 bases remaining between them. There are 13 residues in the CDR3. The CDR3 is CASSFREDYGYTF. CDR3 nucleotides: TGCGCCAGCAGCTTTCGGGAGGACTATGGCTACACCTTC. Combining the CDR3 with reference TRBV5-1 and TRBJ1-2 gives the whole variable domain KAGVTQTPRYLIKTRGQQVTLSCSPISGHRSVSWYQQTPGQGLQFLFEYFSETQRNKGNFPGRFSGRQFSNSRSEMNVSTLELGDSALYLCASSFREDYGYTFGSGTRLTVV.

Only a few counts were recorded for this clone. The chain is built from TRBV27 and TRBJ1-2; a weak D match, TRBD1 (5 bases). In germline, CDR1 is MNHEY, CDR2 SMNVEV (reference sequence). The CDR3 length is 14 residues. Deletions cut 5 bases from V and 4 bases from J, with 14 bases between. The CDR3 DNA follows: TGTGCCAGCAGTCCCAGGGTAGCGGTCTATGGCTACACCTTC. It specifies CASSPRVAVYGYTF.

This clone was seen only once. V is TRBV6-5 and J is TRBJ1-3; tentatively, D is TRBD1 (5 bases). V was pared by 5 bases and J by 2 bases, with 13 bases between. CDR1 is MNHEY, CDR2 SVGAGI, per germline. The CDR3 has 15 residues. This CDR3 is CASSTTGTAGNTIYF. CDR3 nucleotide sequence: TGTGCCAGCAGTACTACCGGGACCGCTGGAAACACCATATATTTT.

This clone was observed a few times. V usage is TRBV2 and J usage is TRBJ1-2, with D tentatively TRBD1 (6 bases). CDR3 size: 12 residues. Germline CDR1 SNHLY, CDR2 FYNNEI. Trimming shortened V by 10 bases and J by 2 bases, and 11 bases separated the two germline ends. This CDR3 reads CANNRENYGYTF. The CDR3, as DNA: TGTGCCAACAACAGGGAGAACTATGGCTACACCTTC.

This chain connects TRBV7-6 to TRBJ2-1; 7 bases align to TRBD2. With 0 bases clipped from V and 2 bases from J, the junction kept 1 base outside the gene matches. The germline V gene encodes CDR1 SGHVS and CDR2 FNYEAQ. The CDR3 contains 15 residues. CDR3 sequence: CASSLAAGTYNEQFF. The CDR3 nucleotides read TGTGCCAGCAGCTTAGCAGCGGGAACCTACAATGAGCAGTTCTTC.

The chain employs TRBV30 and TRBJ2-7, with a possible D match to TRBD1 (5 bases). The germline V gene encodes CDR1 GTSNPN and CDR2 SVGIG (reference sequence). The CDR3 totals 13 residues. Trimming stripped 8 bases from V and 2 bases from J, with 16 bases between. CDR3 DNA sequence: TGTGCCCGCGACAGACCTTGGACCTACGAGCAGTACTTC. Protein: CARDRPWTYEQYF.

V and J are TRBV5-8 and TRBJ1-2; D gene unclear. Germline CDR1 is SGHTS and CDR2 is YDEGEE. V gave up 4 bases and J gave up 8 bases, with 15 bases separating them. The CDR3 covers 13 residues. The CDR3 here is CASSLGPAWGYTF. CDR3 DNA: TGTGCCAGCAGCCTAGGACCCGCCTGGGGCTACACCTTC.

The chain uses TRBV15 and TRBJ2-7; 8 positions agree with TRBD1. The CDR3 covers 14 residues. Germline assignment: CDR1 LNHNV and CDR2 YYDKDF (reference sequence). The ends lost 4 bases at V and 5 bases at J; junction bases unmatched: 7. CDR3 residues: CATSISDRGHEQYF. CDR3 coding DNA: TGTGCCACCAGCATCTCCGACAGGGGCCACGAGCAGTACTTC. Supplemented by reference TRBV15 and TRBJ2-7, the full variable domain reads DAMVIQNPRYQVTQFGKPVTLSCSQTLNHNVMYWYQQKSSQAPKLLFHYYDKDFNNEADTPDNFQSRRPNTSFCFLDIRSPGLGDTAMYLCATSISDRGHEQYFGPGTRLTVT.

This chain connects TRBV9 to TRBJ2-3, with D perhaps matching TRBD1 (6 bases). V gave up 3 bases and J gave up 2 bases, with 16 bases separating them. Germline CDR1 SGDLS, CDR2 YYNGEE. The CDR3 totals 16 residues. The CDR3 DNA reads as TGTGCCAGCAGCGGTACAGGGCGTTTGCTCACAGATACGCAGTATTTT. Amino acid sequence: CASSGTGRLLTDTQYF.